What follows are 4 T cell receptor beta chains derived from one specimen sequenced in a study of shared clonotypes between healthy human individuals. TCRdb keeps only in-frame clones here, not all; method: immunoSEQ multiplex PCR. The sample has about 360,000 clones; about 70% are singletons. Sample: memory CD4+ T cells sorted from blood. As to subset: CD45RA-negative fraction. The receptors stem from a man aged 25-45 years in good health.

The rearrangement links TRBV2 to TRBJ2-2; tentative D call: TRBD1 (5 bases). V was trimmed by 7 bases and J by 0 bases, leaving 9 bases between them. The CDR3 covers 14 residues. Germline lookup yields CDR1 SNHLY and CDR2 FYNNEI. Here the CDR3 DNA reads TGTGCCAGCATGGGCAGGGCGAACACCGGGGAGCTGTTTTTT. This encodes CASMGRANTGELFF.

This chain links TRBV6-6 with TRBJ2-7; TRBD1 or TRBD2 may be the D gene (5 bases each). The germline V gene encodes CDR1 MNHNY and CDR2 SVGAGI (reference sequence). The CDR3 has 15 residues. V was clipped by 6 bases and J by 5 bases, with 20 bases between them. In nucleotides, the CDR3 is TGTGCCAGCAGCGACCCGGGCAGGGTCGGGAACGAGCAGTACTTC. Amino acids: CASSDPGRVGNEQYF.

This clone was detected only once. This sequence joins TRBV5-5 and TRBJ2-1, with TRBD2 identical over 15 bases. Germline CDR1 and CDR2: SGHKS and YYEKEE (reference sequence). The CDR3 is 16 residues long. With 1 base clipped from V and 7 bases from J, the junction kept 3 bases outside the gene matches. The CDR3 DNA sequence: TGTGCCAGCAGCTTGCCCGGGACTAGCGGGAGGAATGAGCAGTTCTTC. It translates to CASSLPGTSGRNEQFF.

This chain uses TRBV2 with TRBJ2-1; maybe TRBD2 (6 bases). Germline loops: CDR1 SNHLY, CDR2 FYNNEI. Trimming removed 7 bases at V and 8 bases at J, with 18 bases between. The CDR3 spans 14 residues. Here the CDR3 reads CASTPAAGRDEQFF. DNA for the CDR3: TGTGCCAGCACGCCCGCAGCGGGTAGGGATGAGCAGTTCTTC.